This T cell receptor beta chain is from a study of blood T cell repertoires in COVID-19. Study background: The origin of the acute and convalescent COVID-19 samples was the United States, Italy and Spain. PBMCs, B-cell-depleted T cells, or T cells were the source of the cDNA or gDNA that made up the material.

Using immunoSEQ multiplex PCR, the repertoire was profiled, and TCRdb retains in-frame clones only, with some absent. The sample includes about 200,000 clones, 70% to 90% of them seen just once. Enrolled during active infection, Seattle patients were then followed longitudinally. V shed 5 bases and J shed 9 bases, with 11 bases lying between them. Germline CDR1 and CDR2: MNHEY and SVGEGT. The CDR3 length is 13 residues. The rearrangement links TRBV6-2 or TRBV6-3 to TRBJ1-6; no reliable D call. The sample taken for sequencing was peripheral blood. This clonotype was obtained from a middle-aged man with COVID-19, enrolled during active disease. The CDR3 DNA sequence: TGTGCCAGCAGTAGCCCCGGGATTTCACCCCTCCACTTT. Protein sequence: CASSSPGISPLHF.